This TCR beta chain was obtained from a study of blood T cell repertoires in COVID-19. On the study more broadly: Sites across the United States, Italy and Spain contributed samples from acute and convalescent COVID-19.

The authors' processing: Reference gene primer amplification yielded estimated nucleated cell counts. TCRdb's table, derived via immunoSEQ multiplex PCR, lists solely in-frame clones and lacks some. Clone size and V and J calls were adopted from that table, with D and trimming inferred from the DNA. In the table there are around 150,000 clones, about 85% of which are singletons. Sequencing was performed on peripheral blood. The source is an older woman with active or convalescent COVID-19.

CDR3 loop: CASSQEDRPYGYTF. As DNA, the CDR3 is TGTGCCAGCAGCCAAGAAGACAGACCGTATGGCTACACCTTC. V and J are TRBV3-1 (or the pseudogene TRBV3-2) and TRBJ1-2; TRBD1 is a possible D gene (5 bases). The CDR3 is 14 residues long. V lost 0 bases to trimming and J lost 5 bases, with 10 bases between them. Germline V gives CDR1 LGHDT, CDR2 YNNKEL (reference sequence).